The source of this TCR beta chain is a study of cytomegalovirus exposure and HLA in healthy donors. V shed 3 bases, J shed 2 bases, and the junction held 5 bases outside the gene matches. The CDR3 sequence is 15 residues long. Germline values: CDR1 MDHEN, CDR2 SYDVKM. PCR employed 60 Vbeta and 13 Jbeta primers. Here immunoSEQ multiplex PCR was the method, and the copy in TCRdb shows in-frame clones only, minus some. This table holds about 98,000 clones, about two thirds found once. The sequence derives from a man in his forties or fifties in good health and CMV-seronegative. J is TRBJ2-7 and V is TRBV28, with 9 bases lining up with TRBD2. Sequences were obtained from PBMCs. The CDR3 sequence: CASSLEAGGAYEQYF. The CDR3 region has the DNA TGTGCCAGCAGTTTGGAAGCGGGAGGCGCCTACGAGCAGTACTTC. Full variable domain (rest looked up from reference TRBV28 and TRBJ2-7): DVKVTQSSRYLVKRTGEKVFLECVQDMDHENMFWYRQDPGLGLRLIYFSYDVKMKEKGDIPEGYSVSREKKERFSLILESASTNQTSMYLCASSLEAGGAYEQYFGPGTRLTVT.